Each of the 6 T cell receptor beta chains below was sequenced from the same sample in a study of radiation and T cells in renal cell carcinoma. Indicated time point: blood 2 weeks post-SBRT. Treatment reported: 15 Gy SBRT to primary tumor, nephrectomy 4 weeks later. TCRdb keeps only in-frame clones here, not all; method: immunoSEQ multiplex PCR. This sample has about 150,000 clones, with roughly 90% found just once. Sequenced here: blood, sampled from a patient whose treatment included radiotherapy and nephrectomy. These receptor sequences come from a woman between 45 and 65 years old with renal cell carcinoma.

V usage is TRBV28 and J usage is TRBJ1-4, with TRBD1 identical over 8 bases. The V segment lost 6 bases and the J segment 2 bases; nucleotides outside the gene matches: 5. CDR3 size: 15 residues. From germline, CDR1 is MDHEN and CDR2 SYDVKM. In DNA form, the CDR3 reads TGTGCCAGCAGGGGAAACAGGGGGACTAATGAAAAACTGTTTTTT. This encodes CASRGNRGTNEKLFF. Combining the CDR3 with reference TRBV28 and TRBJ1-4 gives the whole variable domain DVKVTQSSRYLVKRTGEKVFLECVQDMDHENMFWYRQDPGLGLRLIYFSYDVKMKEKGDIPEGYSVSREKKERFSLILESASTNQTSMYLCASRGNRGTNEKLFFGSGTQLSVL.

The CDR3, as DNA: TGTGCCAGCAGTTTTGACGGATACATGCCGGGACAGGAACCTAGCAATCAGCCCCAGCATTTT. Its protein product is CASSFDGYMPGQEPSNQPQHF. This chain uses TRBV28 with TRBJ1-5, with 8 bases aligning to TRBD1. V dropped 3 bases and J dropped 0; count of bases not matched to a gene: 19. This CDR3 region has 21 residues. CDR1 is MDHEN and CDR2 is SYDVKM in the germline V gene.

This clone came up once. The rearrangement uses TRBV5-8 and TRBJ2-3, with TRBD2 matching over 13 bases. V was pared by 4 bases and J by 2 bases, with 7 bases of the junction left unmatched. CDR1 and CDR2 from the germline V gene are SGHTS and YDEGEE. The CDR3 spans 17 residues. CDR3 region: CASSLRLAGGSTDTQYF. The CDR3 coding sequence is TGTGCCAGCAGCCTAAGACTAGCGGGGGGTTCCACAGATACGCAGTATTTT.

Written as DNA, the CDR3 is TGTGCCAGTGGGCAGGGGGGCACCGGGGAGCTGTTTTTT. It yields the protein CASGQGGTGELFF. This chain links TRBV19 with TRBJ2-2; a weak D match, TRBD1 (7 bases). The CDR3 totals 13 residues. V lost 8 bases and J 4 bases, leaving 11 bases between the germline ends. Germline V gene data show CDR1 as LNHDA and CDR2 as SQIVND (reference sequence).

V is TRBV21-1 and J is TRBJ1-5. TRBV21-1 is a documented pseudogene. The CDR3 spans 16 residues. DNA of the CDR3: TGTGCCAGCAGCCAACGTATCACGTATAGCAATCAGCCCCAGCATTTT. Translated: CASSQRITYSNQPQHF.

This clone was detected once. This chain uses TRBV25-1 with TRBJ1-6, with unresolved D. There are 17 residues in the CDR3. V shed 1 base and J shed 9 bases, with 19 bases lying between them. Germline V gene data show CDR1 as MGHDK and CDR2 as SYGVNS. The CDR3, as DNA: TGTGCCAGCAGTGAATCCCGCGGAGTACAAGGGCGTTCACCCCTCCACTTT. Amino acid sequence: CASSESRGVQGRSPLHF.